This T cell receptor (beta chain) was profiled in a study of CD8+ T cells in alopecia areata (dated by TCRdb to 2016 to 2018). Broadly, across the study: Treated patients were enrolled in an open-label pilot trial of oral tofacitinib, 5 to 10 mg twice daily, for moderate-to-severe alopecia areata. Tofacitinib was given for 6 to 18 months, followed by 6 months of follow-up off drug to assess delayed response and recurrence. In treated patients, disease severity was measured using the SALT score, which gives the percentage of scalp surface area affected. High-throughput TCRbeta sequencing was used to examine T cell clonal expansion in alopecia areata in both the C3H/HeJ mouse model and human patients. In humans, TCRbeta sequencing was performed on scalp tissue and on sorted CD4+ and CD8+ peripheral blood T cells from healthy controls and from patients with patchy or totalis/universalis alopecia areata. Tofacitinib-treated patients had biopsies at baseline and at 4 and 24 weeks of treatment, with a later scalp biopsy in several patients. Clonality in the scalp was compared among normal scalp (n=4), patchy alopecia areata scalp (n=8), and alopecia totalis/universalis scalp (n=8). RNA came from the PAXgene miRNA kit for fixed scalp, the miRNeasy kit for PBMCs, and the RNeasy kit for mouse skin. immunoSEQ multiplex PCR using 35 Vbeta forward primers and 13 Jbeta reverse primers was used to amplify TCRbeta CDR3 regions.

Overall study results and their limits: Compared with normal scalp, lesional scalp had higher clonality and more expanded CD8+ clones, particularly in alopecia totalis/universalis, a pattern that suggests antigenic drive. The treated cohort was small, with a single nonresponder, so links between baseline CD8+ expansion and response need larger studies. Unlike mouse skin, where gammadelta T cells dominate, normal human skin contains resident alphabeta T cells that get sequenced too, which complicates analysis of the scalp TCR repertoire. TCR sequences shared between patients were less clear than in mice, possibly partly because of HLA diversity in the patient population. Many expanded lesional clones persisted in scalp and blood during tofacitinib treatment, which may partly explain relapse after stopping treatment. Scalp clonality and the number of expanded CD8+ clones among the top 100 scalp clones were significantly decreased by tofacitinib.

In the paper's terms, the time point label means: around 29 days on oral tofacitinib. The treatment or condition label for this specimen denotes: oral pan-JAK inhibitor, 5-10 mg twice daily. From alopecia areata patients, peripheral blood was collected along with lesional scalp punch biopsies. Human scalp biopsies were immediately fixed in PAXgene tissue containers. Libraries were prepared through the immunoSEQ multiplex PCR assay. For TCR sequencing, RNA was extracted from every sample and reverse transcribed into cDNA to serve as template. SuperScript III was used for first-strand cDNA synthesis, primed with a 2:1 mix of oligo-dT and random hexamers. A synthetic immune receptor repertoire was used to assess amplification bias, and residual bias was removed computationally. The published analysis was carried out like this. Raw reads were preprocessed to remove errors, and CDR3 was defined according to IMGT conventions as the region from the conserved cysteine to phenylalanine. Clonality was computed by normalizing Shannon entropy by log2 of the number of productive unique TCRs and subtracting the result from 1. Scalp TCRbeta sequences were cross-referenced with sorted blood CD4 and CD8 repertoires so that the CD4 or CD8 identity of scalp clones could be inferred. TCRdb provides this immuneACCESS table in a form limited to in-frame rearrangements. Some clones are lacking; in checked studies, under half of them reflect an unresolved V gene, and why the rest are absent is not known. V and J calls and clone size are those listed in that table; D and trimming were worked out from the DNA. The sample table shows roughly 7,200 clones, and about two thirds are seen once. The top ten hold around 16% of the sample.

With regard to this clone: Its antigen specificity is not known. Per-base qualities were not stored, and no clone one base away is much larger.

The V end loses 4 bases and the J end loses 16 bases, and a stretch of 13 bases separates them. Taken from cysteine to phenylalanine, the CDR3 has 11 residues. Only CDR3 DNA is held: 33 bases, read in frame from base 1. CDR1 and CDR2, looked up from the germline V gene, are MNHNS and SASEGT. This sample comprised skin, obtained at week 4, from a patient treated with tofacitinib. This chain is built from TRBV6-1 and TRBJ1-4, with no confident D gene call. This receptor was identified in a human donor with alopecia areata. The CDR3 is CASSVSASKFF. The sequence in DNA is TGTGCCAGCAGTGTTTCAGCGAGCAAGTTTTTT.